Sequencing of this TCR beta chain was carried out in a study of beta chain features in type 1 diabetes. Worth noting for this clone: The antigen is not known.

Expressed TCRB transcripts were sequenced because the isolated RNA had all been reverse transcribed beforehand. It was found that naive, central memory and regulatory T cell samples averaged about 3.4 million reads. The repertoire was sequenced with immunoSEQ multiplex PCR; TCRdb's copy has only in-frame clones and lacks some. The sample contains hundreds of thousands of clones, around an eighth of which appear only once. Overall study findings and caveats: Shorter templates may be favored by PCR, equally so in patients and controls. Type 1 diabetes patients showed a moderate but significant shortening of TCRB CDR3s in all four CD4+ subsets. Whether HLA type affects TCRB rearrangement stayed undetermined in the present work.

The CDR3 totals 14 residues. Trimming shortened V by 6 bases and J by 2 bases, and 8 bases separated the two germline ends. Germline V gene data show CDR1 as WSHSY and CDR2 as SAAADI. The sequencing input was naive CD4+ T cells from blood. This chain joins TRBV10-2 and TRBJ2-6; D might be TRBD1 (5 bases). This sequence originates from a man aged 18 to 29 with type 1 diabetes. As DNA, the CDR3 is TGCGCCAGCAGAGAACAGGCTGGGGCCAACGTCCTGACTTTC. It translates to CASREQAGANVLTF.